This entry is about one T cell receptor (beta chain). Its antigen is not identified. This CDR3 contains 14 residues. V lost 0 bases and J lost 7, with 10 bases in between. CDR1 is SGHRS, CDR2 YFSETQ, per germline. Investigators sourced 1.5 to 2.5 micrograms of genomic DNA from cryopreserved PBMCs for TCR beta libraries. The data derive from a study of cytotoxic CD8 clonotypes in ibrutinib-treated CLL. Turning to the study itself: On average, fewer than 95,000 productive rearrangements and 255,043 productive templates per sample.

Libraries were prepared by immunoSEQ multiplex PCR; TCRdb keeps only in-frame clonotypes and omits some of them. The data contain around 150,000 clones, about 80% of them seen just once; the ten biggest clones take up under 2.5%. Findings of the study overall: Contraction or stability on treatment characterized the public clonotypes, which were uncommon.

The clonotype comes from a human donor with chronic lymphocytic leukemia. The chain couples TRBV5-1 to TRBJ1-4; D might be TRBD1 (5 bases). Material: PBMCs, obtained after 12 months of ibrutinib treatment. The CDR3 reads CASSLAGQGEKLFF. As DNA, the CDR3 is TGCGCCAGCAGCTTGGCAGGTCAGGGTGAAAAACTGTTTTTT.